These 11 T cell receptor beta chains originate from one sample sequenced in a study of blood T cell repertoires in COVID-19. Clones were sequenced by immunoSEQ multiplex PCR, and TCRdb holds only the in-frame ones, with some missing. This table has approximately 200,000 clones, approximately 90% appearing once. The sample was PBMCs or T cells enriched from blood (not recorded which). These receptors came from a man between 18 and 29 years old with acute COVID-19.

The V call is TRBV7-2, the J call TRBJ2-3; D unclear. The CDR3 extends over 14 amino acids. The V gene's germline CDR1 is SGHTA and CDR2 FQGNSA. Between the trimmed V and J ends, which lost 5 bases and 0 bases, there was a span of 9 bases. The CDR3 nucleotides are TGTGCCAGCAGCCTCAGCGCTAGCACAGATACGCAGTATTTT. This gives the protein CASSLSASTDTQYF. Using reference TRBV7-2 and TRBJ2-3 for the parts outside the CDR3, the full variable domain is GAGVSQSPSNKVTEKGKDVELRCDPISGHTALYWYRQSLGQGLEFLIYFQGNSAPDKSGLPSDRFSAERTGGSVSTLTIQRTQQEDSAVYLCASSLSASTDTQYFGPGTRLTVL.

This clone has more than one count but fewer than ten. The rearrangement joins TRBV28 to TRBJ1-2; D uncertain. The CDR3 sequence is 13 residues long. Trimming cost V 5 bases and J 0 bases, with 7 bases left between them. Germline CDR1 MDHEN, CDR2 SYDVKM. The DNA of the CDR3 is TGTGCCAGCAGTCCGACTGCTAACTATGGCTACACCTTC. Protein: CASSPTANYGYTF.

The chain joins TRBV24-1 to TRBJ2-5; D gene uncertain. This CDR3 is built from 15 residues. The ends were cut back, 0 bases at V and 2 bases at J, with 9 bases in the middle. Germline V gene lookup returns CDR1 KGHDR and CDR2 SFDVKD. CDR3 in DNA: TGTGCCACCAGTGATTTGCAAGGCAGGCAAGAGACCCAGTACTTC. Translation gives CATSDLQGRQETQYF.

This clone was picked up one time. The chain joins TRBV11-2 to TRBJ2-5; 7 bases align to TRBD1. Germline V CDR1 and CDR2: SGHAT, FQNNGV. This CDR3 contains 14 residues. J gave up 2 bases and V 5 bases, and 5 bases lay outside the gene matches. The CDR3 DNA reads TGTGCCAGCAGCGTGCTACAGGGGCAAGAGACCCAGTACTTC. This sequence encodes CASSVLQGQETQYF.

The chain joins TRBV28 to TRBJ2-3; TRBD1 matches 8 bases. The V segment lost 5 bases and the J segment 0 bases; nucleotides outside the gene matches: 4. CDR1 and CDR2 (germline): MDHEN, SYDVKM. The CDR3 extends over 15 amino acids. DNA for the CDR3: TGTGCCAGCAGTCTACAGGGGGACAGCACAGATACGCAGTATTTT. Its translation is CASSLQGDSTDTQYF. The full variable domain, rest sourced from reference TRBV28 and TRBJ2-3, is DVKVTQSSRYLVKRTGEKVFLECVQDMDHENMFWYRQDPGLGLRLIYFSYDVKMKEKGDIPEGYSVSREKKERFSLILESASTNQTSMYLCASSLQGDSTDTQYFGPGTRLTVL.

In this sample, this clone turned up once. The gene calls are TRBV19 and TRBJ2-6; perhaps TRBD1 as D (6 bases). V lost 5 bases to trimming and J lost 2 bases, with 10 bases between them. CDR1 is LNHDA and CDR2 is SQIVND in the germline V gene (reference sequence). CDR3 length: 15 residues. CDR3 amino acids: CASSVGGTGANVLTF. DNA for the CDR3: TGTGCCAGTAGTGTTGGGGGCACTGGGGCCAACGTCCTGACTTTC. The variable domain in full, completed from reference TRBV19 and TRBJ2-6, reads DGGITQSPKYLFRKEGQNVTLSCEQNLNHDAMYWYRQDPGQGLRLIYYSQIVNDFQKGDIAEGYSVSREKKESFPLTVTSAQKNPTAFYLCASSVGGTGANVLTFGAGSRLTVL.

The V and J genes are TRBV28 and TRBJ1-4; 7 bases are a match to TRBD1. CDR3 size: 22 residues. V was clipped by 6 bases and J by 3 bases; unmatched bases: 28. Looked up from germline, CDR1 is MDHEN and CDR2 is SYDVKM. CDR3 loop: CASSFRASTGTFEEVPNEKLFF. Written as DNA, the CDR3 is TGTGCCAGCAGCTTTAGGGCGTCGACAGGGACATTCGAGGAGGTACCTAATGAAAAACTGTTTTTT.

The rearrangement joins TRBV19 to TRBJ2-3; 8 positions agree with TRBD2. V lost 4 bases and J lost 2; bases outside the gene matches: 5. CDR3 length: 15 amino acids. Germline CDR1 LNHDA, CDR2 SQIVND (reference sequence). In nucleotides, the CDR3 is TGTGCCAGTAGTACGGGAGGGCGAACCACAGATACGCAGTATTTT. It is translated as CASSTGGRTTDTQYF.

This clone occurred a few times. The chain uses TRBV30 and TRBJ1-6; the D is unclear. The ends were cut back, 0 bases at V and 6 bases at J, with 15 bases in the middle. CDR1 and CDR2 from the germline V gene are GTSNPN and SVGIG (reference sequence). CDR3 size: 16 residues. The CDR3, as DNA: TGTGCCTGGAGTGTCGACGCGGATTCTCGTAATTCACCCCTCCACTTT. It encodes CAWSVDADSRNSPLHF.

The table lists this clone with a count of one. This chain connects TRBV7-9 to TRBJ1-1, with D perhaps TRBD1 (5 bases). V was clipped by 5 bases and J by 3 bases, with 7 bases between them. This CDR3 is built from 12 residues. CDR1 SEHNR and CDR2 FQNEAQ come from the germline V gene (reference sequence). The CDR3 reads CASSLRDTEAFF. CDR3 nucleotides: TGTGCCAGCAGCCTCAGGGACACTGAAGCTTTCTTT.

In this sample, this clone turned up once. This chain connects TRBV19 to TRBJ2-1; TRBD2 aligns across 11 bases. The CDR3 loop spans 15 amino acids. The trim removed 4 bases at V and 4 bases at J, leaving 3 bases unmatched. Looked up from germline, CDR1 is LNHDA and CDR2 is SQIVND (reference sequence). The CDR3 region is CASSTTSGNYNEQFF. The CDR3, as DNA: TGTGCCAGTAGTACGACTAGCGGGAATTACAATGAGCAGTTCTTC. Combining the CDR3 with reference TRBV19 and TRBJ2-1 gives the whole variable domain DGGITQSPKYLFRKEGQNVTLSCEQNLNHDAMYWYRQDPGQGLRLIYYSQIVNDFQKGDIAEGYSVSREKKESFPLTVTSAQKNPTAFYLCASSTTSGNYNEQFFGPGTRLTVL.